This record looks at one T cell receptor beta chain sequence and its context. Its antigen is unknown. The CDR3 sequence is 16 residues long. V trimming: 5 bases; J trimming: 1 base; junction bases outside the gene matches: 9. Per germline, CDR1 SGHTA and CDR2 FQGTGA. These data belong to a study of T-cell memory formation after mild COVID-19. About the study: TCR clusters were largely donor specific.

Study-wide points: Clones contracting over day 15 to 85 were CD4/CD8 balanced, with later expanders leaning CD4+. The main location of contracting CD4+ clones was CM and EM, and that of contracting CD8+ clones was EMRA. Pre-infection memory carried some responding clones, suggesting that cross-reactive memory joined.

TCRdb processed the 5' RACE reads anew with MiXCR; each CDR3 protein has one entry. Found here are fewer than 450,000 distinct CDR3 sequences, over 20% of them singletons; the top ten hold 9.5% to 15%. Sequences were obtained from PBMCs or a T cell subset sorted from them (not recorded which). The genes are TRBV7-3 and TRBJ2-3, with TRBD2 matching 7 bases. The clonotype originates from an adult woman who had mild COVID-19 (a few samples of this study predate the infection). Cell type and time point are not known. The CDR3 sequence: CASSPLVREGTDTQYF. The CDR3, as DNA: TGTGCCAGCAGCCCCCTGGTCCGGGAGGGCACAGATACGCAGTATTTT.